The clone carrying this T cell receptor (beta chain) occurred a few times. Its specificity is unknown. The beta constant-region primer was an equimolar mix of two oligonucleotides covering TRBC1 and TRBC2. The ligated cDNA underwent four PCR rounds using SP2 and nested alpha and beta constant-region primers. TCRdb itself ran the UMI-ligation and nested PCR reads through MiXCR, one entry per CDR3 protein. Of 98,000 or so distinct CDR3 sequences in the sample, about 11% were seen once. The V end was cut by 8 bases, the J end by 5 bases, with 19 bases between. From germline, CDR1 is SQVTM and CDR2 ANQGSEA. The CDR3 totals 13 residues. The sample belongs to a study of naive and memory T cell subsets. Cells stained for CD3, CD4, CD8, CD45RA and CD27 were sorted into four subsets. Study results and caveats: Possibly reflecting memory cells re-expressing CD45RA, a few larger clonotypes occurred in naive repertoires, especially CD8. In naive cells, over 95% of TCR sequences were seen only once. Gini index rose across naive, CM, EM and EMRA in CD4 and CD8. TCR counts from RNA may reflect activation-linked expression changes.

V usage is TRBV29-1 and J usage is TRBJ2-7; D possibly matches TRBD1 or TRBD2 (5 bases each). The sequence came from a human donor in good health. The sample comprised naive CD4+ T cells from blood. CDR3 in DNA: TGCAGCATCGGTGGTGGGACGAGAGACGAGCAGTACTTC. Translating it yields CSIGGGTRDEQYF.